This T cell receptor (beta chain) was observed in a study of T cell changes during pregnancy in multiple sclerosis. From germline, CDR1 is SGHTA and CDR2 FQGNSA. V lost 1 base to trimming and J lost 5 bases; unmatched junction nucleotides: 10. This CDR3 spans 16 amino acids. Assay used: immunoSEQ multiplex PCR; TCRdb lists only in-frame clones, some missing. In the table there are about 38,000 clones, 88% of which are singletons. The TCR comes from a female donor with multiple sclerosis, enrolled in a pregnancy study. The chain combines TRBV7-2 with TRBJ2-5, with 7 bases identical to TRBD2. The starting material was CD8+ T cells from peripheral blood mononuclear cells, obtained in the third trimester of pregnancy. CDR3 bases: TGTGCCAGCAGCTTAGTTGGCGGGGGAGAAGGGGAGACCCAGTACTTC. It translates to CASSLVGGGEGETQYF. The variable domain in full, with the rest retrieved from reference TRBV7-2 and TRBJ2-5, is GAGVSQSPSNKVTEKGKDVELRCDPISGHTALYWYRQSLGQGLEFLIYFQGNSAPDKSGLPSDRFSAERTGGSVSTLTIQRTQQEDSAVYLCASSLVGGGEGETQYFGPGTRLLVL.